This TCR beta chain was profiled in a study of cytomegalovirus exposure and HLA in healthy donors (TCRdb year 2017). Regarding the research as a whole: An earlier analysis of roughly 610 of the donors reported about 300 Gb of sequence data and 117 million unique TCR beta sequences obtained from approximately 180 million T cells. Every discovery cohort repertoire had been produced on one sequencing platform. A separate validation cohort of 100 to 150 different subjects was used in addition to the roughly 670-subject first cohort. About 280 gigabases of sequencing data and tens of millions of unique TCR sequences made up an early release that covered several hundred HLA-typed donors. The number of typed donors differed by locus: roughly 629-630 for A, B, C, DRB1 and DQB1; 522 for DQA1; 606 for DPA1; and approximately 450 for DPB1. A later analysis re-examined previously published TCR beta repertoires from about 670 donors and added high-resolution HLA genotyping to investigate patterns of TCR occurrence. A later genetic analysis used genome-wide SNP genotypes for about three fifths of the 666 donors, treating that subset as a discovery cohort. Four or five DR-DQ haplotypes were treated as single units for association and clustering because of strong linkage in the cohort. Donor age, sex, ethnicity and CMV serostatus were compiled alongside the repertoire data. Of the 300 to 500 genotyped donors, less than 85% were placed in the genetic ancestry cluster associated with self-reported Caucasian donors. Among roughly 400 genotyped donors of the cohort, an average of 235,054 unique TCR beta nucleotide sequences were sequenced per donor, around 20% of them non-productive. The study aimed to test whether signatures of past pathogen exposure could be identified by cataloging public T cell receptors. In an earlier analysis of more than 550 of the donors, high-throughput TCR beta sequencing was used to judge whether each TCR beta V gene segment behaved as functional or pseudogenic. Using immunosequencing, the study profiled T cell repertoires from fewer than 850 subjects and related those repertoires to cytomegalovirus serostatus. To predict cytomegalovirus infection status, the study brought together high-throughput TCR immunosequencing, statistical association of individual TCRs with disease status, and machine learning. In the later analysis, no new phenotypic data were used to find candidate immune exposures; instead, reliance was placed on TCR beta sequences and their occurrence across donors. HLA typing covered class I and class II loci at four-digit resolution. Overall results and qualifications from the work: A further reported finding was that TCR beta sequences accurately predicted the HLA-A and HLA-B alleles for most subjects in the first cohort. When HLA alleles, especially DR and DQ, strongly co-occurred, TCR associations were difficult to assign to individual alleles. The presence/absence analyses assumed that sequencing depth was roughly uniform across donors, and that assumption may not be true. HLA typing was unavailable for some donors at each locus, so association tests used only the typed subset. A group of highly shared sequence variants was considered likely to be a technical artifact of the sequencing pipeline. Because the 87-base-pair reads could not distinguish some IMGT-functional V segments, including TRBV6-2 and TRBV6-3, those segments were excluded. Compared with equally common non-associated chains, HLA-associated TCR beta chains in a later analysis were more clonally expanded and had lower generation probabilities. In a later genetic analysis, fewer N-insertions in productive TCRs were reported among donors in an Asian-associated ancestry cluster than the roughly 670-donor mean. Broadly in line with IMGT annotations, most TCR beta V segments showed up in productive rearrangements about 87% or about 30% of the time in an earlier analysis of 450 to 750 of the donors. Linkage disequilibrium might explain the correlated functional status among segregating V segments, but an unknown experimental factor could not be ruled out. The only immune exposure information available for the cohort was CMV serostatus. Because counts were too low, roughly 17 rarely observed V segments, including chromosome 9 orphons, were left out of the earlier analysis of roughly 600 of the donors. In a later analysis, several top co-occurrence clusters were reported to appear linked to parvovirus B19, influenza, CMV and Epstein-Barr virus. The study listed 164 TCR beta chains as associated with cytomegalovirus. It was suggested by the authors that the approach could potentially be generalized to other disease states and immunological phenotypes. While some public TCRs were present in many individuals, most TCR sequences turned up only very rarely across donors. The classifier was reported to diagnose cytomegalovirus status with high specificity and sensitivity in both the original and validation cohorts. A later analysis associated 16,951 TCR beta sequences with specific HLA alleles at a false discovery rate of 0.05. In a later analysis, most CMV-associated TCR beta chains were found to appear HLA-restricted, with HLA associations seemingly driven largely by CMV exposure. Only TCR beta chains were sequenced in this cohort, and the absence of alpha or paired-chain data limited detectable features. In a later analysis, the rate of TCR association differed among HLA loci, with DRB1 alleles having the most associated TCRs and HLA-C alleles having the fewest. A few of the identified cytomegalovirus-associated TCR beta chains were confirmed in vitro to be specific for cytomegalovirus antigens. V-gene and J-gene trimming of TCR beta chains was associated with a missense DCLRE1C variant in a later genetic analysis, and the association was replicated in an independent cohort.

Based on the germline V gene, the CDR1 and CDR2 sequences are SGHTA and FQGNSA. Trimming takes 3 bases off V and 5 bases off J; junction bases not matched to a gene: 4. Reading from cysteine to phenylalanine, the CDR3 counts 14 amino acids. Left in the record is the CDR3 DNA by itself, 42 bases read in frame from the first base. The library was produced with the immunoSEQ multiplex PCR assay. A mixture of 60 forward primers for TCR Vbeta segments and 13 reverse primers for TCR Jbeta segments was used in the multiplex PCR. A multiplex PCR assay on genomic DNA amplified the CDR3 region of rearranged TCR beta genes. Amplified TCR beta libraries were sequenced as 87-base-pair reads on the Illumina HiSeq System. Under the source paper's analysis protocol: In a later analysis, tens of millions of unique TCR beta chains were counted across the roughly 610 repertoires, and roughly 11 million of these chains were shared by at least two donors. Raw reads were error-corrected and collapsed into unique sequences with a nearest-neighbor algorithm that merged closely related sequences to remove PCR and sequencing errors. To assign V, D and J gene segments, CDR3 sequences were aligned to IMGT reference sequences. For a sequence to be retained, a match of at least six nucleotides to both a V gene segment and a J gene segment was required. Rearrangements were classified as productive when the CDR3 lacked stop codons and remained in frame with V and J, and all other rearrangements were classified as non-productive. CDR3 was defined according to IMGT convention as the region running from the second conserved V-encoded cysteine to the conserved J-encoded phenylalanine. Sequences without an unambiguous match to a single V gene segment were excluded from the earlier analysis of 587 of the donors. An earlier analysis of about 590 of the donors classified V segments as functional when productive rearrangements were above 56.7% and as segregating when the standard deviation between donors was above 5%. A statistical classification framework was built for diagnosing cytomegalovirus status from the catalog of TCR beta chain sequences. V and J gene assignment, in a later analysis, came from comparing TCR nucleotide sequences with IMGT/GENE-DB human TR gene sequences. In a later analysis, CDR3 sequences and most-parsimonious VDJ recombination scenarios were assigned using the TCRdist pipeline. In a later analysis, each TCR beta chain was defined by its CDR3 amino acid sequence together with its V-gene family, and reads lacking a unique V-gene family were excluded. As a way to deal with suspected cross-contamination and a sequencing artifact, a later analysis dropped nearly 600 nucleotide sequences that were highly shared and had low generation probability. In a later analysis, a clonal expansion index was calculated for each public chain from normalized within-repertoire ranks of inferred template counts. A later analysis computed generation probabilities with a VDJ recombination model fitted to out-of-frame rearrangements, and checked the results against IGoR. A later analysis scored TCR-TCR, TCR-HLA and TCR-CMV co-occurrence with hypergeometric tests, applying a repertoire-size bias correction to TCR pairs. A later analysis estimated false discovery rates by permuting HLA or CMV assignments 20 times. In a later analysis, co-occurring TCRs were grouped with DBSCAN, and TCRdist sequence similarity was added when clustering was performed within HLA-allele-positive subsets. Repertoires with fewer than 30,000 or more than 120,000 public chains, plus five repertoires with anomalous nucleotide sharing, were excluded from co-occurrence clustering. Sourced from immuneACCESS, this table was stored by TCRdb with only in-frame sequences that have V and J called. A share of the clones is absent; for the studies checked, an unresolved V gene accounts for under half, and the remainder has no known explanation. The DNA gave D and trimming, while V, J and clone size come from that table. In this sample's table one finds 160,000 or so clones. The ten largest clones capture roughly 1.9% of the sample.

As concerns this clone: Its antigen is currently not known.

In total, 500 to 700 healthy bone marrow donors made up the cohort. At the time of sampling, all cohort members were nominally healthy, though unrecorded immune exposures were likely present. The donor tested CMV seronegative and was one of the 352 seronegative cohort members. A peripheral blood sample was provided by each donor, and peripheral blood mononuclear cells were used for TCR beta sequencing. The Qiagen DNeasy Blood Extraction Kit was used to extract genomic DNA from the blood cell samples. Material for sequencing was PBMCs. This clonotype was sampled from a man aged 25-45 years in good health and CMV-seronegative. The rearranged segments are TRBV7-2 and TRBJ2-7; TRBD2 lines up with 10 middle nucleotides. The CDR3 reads CASSFASGSHEQYF. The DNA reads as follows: TGTGCCAGCAGCTTCGCTAGCGGGAGCCACGAGCAGTACTTC. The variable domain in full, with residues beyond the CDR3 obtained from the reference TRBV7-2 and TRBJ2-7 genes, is GAGVSQSPSNKVTEKGKDVELRCDPISGHTALYWYRQSLGQGLEFLIYFQGNSAPDKSGLPSDRFSAERTGGSVSTLTIQRTQQEDSAVYLCASSFASGSHEQYFGPGTRLTVT.